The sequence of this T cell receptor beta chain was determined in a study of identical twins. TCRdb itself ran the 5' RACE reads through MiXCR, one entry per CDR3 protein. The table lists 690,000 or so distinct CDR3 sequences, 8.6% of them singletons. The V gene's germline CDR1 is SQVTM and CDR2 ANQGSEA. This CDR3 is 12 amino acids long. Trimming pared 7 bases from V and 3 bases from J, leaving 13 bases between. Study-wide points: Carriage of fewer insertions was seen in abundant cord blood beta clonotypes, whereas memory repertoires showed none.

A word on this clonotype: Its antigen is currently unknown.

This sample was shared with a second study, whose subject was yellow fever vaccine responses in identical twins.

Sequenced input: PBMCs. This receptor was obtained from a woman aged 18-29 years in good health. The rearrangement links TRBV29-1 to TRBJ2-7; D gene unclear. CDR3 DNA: TGCAGCGCTGCCGACCGTTTCTACGAGCAGTACTTC. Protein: CSAADRFYEQYF.